This T cell receptor beta chain emerged from a study of OX40 agonist ivuxolimab in advanced cancers. Study information: Of the patients, three showed partial responses, one with hepatocellular carcinoma and two with cutaneous melanoma.

Repertoires were generated with immunoSEQ multiplex PCR, while TCRdb's copy carries only in-frame clones and drops some. The repertoire includes more than 15,000 clones, just under 75% of them detected once, and around 30% sits in the top ten. The V gene's germline CDR1 is SGHDT and CDR2 YYEEEE. CDR3 size: 16 residues. Trimming took 2 bases from V and 3 from J; bases not matched to a gene: 4. The clonotype was recovered from an adult with an advanced solid tumor such as melanoma, head and neck, liver or kidney cancer. The sequencing here drew on CD4+ or CD8+ T cells sorted from blood, taken in a trial of the OX40 agonist ivuxolimab. V gene TRBV5-6 combines with J gene TRBJ2-5, with 13 bases identical to TRBD2. As DNA, the CDR3 is TGTGCCAGCAGCTTCGCCACTAGCGGGGGGGAAGAGACCCAGTACTTC. Protein sequence: CASSFATSGGEETQYF.